A single sample gave rise to the 18 T cell receptor beta chains below, sequenced in a study of T cells in Graves' hyperthyroidism and ophthalmopathy. Amplification of TCR beta CDR3 regions used RNA as the template. Using the HTBI primer set, a first-round RT-PCR was run on the TCR CDR3. TCRdb analysed the multiplex PCR reads with MiXCR anew, one entry per CDR3 protein. The table has hundreds of thousands of distinct CDR3 sequences, roughly 15% seen once. Sequencing input: blood. All receptors derive from a young man with Graves' ophthalmopathy.

This clonotype was seen repeatedly, ten times or more. V is TRBV6-5 and J is TRBJ1-1, with D possibly matching TRBD1 (6 bases). The CDR3 is made up of 12 amino acids. Looked up from germline, CDR1 is MNHEY and CDR2 is SVGAGI. Deletions cut 2 bases from V and 8 bases from J, with 9 bases between. In DNA, the CDR3 is TGTGCCAGCAGTTACGGGCAGGGGGAAGCTTTCTTT. It encodes CASSYGQGEAFF.

This clonotype was seen more than once but under ten times. The rearrangement joins TRBV6-2 or TRBV6-3 to TRBJ2-7, with D perhaps matching TRBD1 (6 bases). Germline assignment: CDR1 MNHEY and CDR2 SVGEGT. V lost 8 bases and J lost 7, with 30 bases in between. The CDR3 sequence is 17 residues long. The CDR3 loop is CASSRIVARDTPAEQYF. In nucleotides, the CDR3 is TGTGCCAGCTCCCGGATTGTGGCTCGGGACACCCCCGCTGAGCAGTACTTC.

This chain links TRBV6-1 with TRBJ2-5; 12 positions match TRBD2. V lost 7 bases, J lost 14 bases, and 5 bases stayed unmatched. The germline V gene encodes CDR1 MNHNS and CDR2 SASEGT. The CDR3 has 11 residues. The CDR3 DNA sequence: TGTGCCAGCACTGGACTAGCGGGGCTCTACTTC. Translation: CASTGLAGLYF.

This chain links TRBV10-2 with TRBJ2-2, with D possibly being TRBD2 (6 bases). V lost 2 bases and J 4 bases, leaving 14 bases between the germline ends. The CDR3 contains 16 residues. Germline assignment: CDR1 WSHSY and CDR2 SAAADI. CDR3 DNA: TGCGCCAGCAGTGAGCTAGAGCTGGGAGGCACCGGGGAGCTGTTTTTT. Amino acid sequence: CASSELELGGTGELFF.

This clonotype was seen only a few times. Here the CDR3 DNA reads TGTGCCAGCAGTTACGTAGCAGGGGCCCCGAACACTGAAGCTTTCTTT. This gives the protein CASSYVAGAPNTEAFF. The chain is built from TRBV6-6 and TRBJ1-1; the D gene is possibly TRBD1 (6 bases). The CDR3 runs 16 residues. V shed 2 bases and J shed 1 base, with 14 bases lying between them. Germline CDR1 and CDR2: MNHNY and SVGAGI (reference sequence).

The chain is built from TRBV7-9 and TRBJ2-1, with TRBD1 as a possible D gene (6 bases). This CDR3 comprises 15 residues. V dropped 1 base and J dropped 4 bases, with 11 bases sitting between them. CDR1 is SEHNR, CDR2 FQNEAQ, per germline (reference sequence). The CDR3 DNA is TGTGCCAGCAGCTTAGATCTCGGACAGTACAATGAGCAGTTCTTC. Protein sequence: CASSLDLGQYNEQFF.

This clonotype was observed many times. The chain carries TRBV28 and TRBJ2-3; 7 nucleotides align to TRBD2. Per germline, CDR1 MDHEN and CDR2 SYDVKM. The ends lost 4 bases at V and 0 bases at J; junction bases unmatched: 7. This CDR3 comprises 16 residues. The CDR3 DNA reads TGTGCCAGCAGTTCCCCAGCTAGCGGAAGCACAGATACGCAGTATTTT. Its translation is CASSSPASGSTDTQYF.

This clonotype was found many times. At one boundary the junction diverges from the germline segment, which might be a read error. The chain uses TRBV6-1 and TRBJ2-7, with 7 nucleotides matching TRBD1. In germline, CDR1 is MNHNS, CDR2 SASEGT. There are 12 residues in the CDR3. The DNA for the CDR3 is TGTGCCTGCAGACAGGGCCCCTACGAGCAGTACTTC. The encoded protein is CACRQGPYEQYF.

This clonotype was found many times. This rearrangement joins TRBV6-1 to TRBJ2-7; 7 bases match TRBD1. The trim removed 5 bases at V and 6 bases at J, leaving 4 bases unmatched. The germline CDR1 and CDR2 sequences are MNHNS and SASEGT. The CDR3 has 12 residues. This CDR3 is CASSIPGGEQYF. CDR3 in DNA: TGTGCCAGCAGTATCCCAGGGGGCGAGCAGTACTTC.

The chain uses TRBV12-3 or TRBV12-4 and TRBJ2-7; a possible D gene is TRBD2 (7 bases). The CDR3 totals 14 residues. Trimming removed 8 bases from V and 1 base from J, with 15 bases in between. CDR3 nucleotide sequence: TGTGCCAGCCGCGTCGGGGGGCCGTCCTACGAGCAGTACTTC. Protein product: CASRVGGPSYEQYF.

The chain is built from TRBV19 and TRBJ2-2; D is possibly TRBD2 (5 bases). The germline V and J ends were trimmed by 1 base and 2 bases, with 11 bases remaining between them. Germline V gene sequence: CDR1 LNHDA, CDR2 SQIVND (reference sequence). The CDR3 is 16 residues long. The CDR3 coding sequence is TGTGCCAGTAGTATAGGGTTCGAGGGAAACACCGGGGAGCTGTTTTTT. It yields the protein CASSIGFEGNTGELFF.

At least ten counts were recorded for this clonotype. Germline is not matched at one junction end, which may reflect a read error. The chain is built from TRBV7-9 and TRBJ2-3; 10 nucleotides match TRBD1. CDR1 SEHNR and CDR2 FQNEAQ come from the germline V gene (reference sequence). The CDR3 is made up of 14 amino acids. The CDR3: CASSRGQGADTQYF. The CDR3 DNA follows: TGCGCCAGCAGCCGTGGACAGGGGGCAGATACGCAGTATTTT. The variable domain in full, completed from reference TRBV7-9 and TRBJ2-3, reads DTGVSQNPRHKITKRGQNVTFRCDPISEHNRLYWYRQTLGQGPEFLTYFQNEAQLEKSRLLSDRFSAERPKGSFSTLEIQRTEQGDSAMYLCASSRGQGADTQYFGPGTRLTVL.

This clonotype was seen a handful of times. The V gene is TRBV7-9, the J gene TRBJ1-1, with D unresolved. Germline V CDR1 and CDR2: SEHNR, FQNEAQ (reference sequence). Trimming took 1 base from V and 10 from J, leaving 10 bases between them. This CDR3 contains 12 residues. CDR3 residues: CASSLVVGRAFF. The CDR3 nucleotides read TGTGCCAGCAGCTTAGTGGTGGGGAGAGCTTTCTTT.

This chain uses TRBV2 with TRBJ1-1; D call uncertain. The V and J ends lost 3 bases and 3 bases respectively, with 11 bases between them. Per germline, CDR1 SNHLY and CDR2 FYNNEI. This CDR3 contains 14 residues. The CDR3 nucleotides are TGTGCCAGCAGTGATTTTCTATCGGACACTGAAGCTTTCTTT. This translates into CASSDFLSDTEAFF.

This clonotype showed up just a few times. The genes are TRBV9 and TRBJ2-5; D is ambiguous. The CDR3 sequence is 14 residues long. CDR1 and CDR2 (germline): SGDLS, YYNGEE. Trimming shortened V by 2 bases and J by 5 bases, and 13 bases separated the two germline ends. CDR3: CASSVGYLRETQYF. The CDR3 region has the DNA TGTGCCAGCAGCGTCGGGTATCTGCGGGAGACCCAGTACTTC. The variable domain in full, completed from reference TRBV9 and TRBJ2-5, reads DSGVTQTPKHLITATGQRVTLRCSPRSGDLSVYWYQQSLDQGLQFLIQYYNGEERAKGNILERFSAQQFPDLHSELNLSSLELGDSALYFCASSVGYLRETQYFGPGTRLLVL.

This clonotype was seen at least ten times. The chain recombines TRBV7-9 with TRBJ1-1, with TRBD1 identical over 7 bases. This CDR3 has 14 amino acids. The germline V gene has CDR1 SEHNR and CDR2 FQNEAQ (reference sequence). V shed 8 bases, J shed 0 bases, and the junction held 6 bases outside the gene matches. CDR3 protein: CASEGARMNTEAFF. CDR3 DNA sequence: TGTGCCAGCGAGGGGGCTCGCATGAACACTGAAGCTTTCTTT. The whole variable domain, filled in from reference TRBV7-9 and TRBJ1-1, reads DTGVSQNPRHKITKRGQNVTFRCDPISEHNRLYWYRQTLGQGPEFLTYFQNEAQLEKSRLLSDRFSAERPKGSFSTLEIQRTEQGDSAMYLCASEGARMNTEAFFGQGTRLTVV.

This clonotype was seen a few times. The rearrangement joins TRBV3-1 to TRBJ1-1, with D unclear. The length of the CDR3 is 12 residues. Trimming removed 3 bases at V and 7 bases at J, with 9 bases between. Germline CDR1 LGHDT, CDR2 YNNKEL (reference sequence). The CDR3 here is CASSHGQIEAFF. CDR3 sequence (DNA): TGTGCCAGCAGCCATGGTCAGATTGAAGCTTTCTTT. Combining the CDR3 with reference TRBV3-1 and TRBJ1-1 gives the whole variable domain DTAVSQTPKYLVTQMGNDKSIKCEQNLGHDTMYWYKQDSKKFLKIMFSYNNKELIINETVPNRFSPKSPDKAHLNLHINSLELGDSAVYFCASSHGQIEAFFGQGTRLTVV.

This clonotype was seen many times. This chain joins TRBV6-1 and TRBJ1-2; 9 positions agree with TRBD1. This CDR3 spans 15 amino acids. The germline V gene has CDR1 MNHNS and CDR2 SASEGT. J was trimmed by 4 bases and V by 6 bases; bases with no gene match: 9. The DNA of the CDR3 is TGTGCCAGCAGGTACAGGGGGCTCCATCTCTATGGCTACACCTTC. It translates to CASRYRGLHLYGYTF.